The rows below give T cell receptor beta chains drawn from one sample of a study of cytomegalovirus exposure and HLA in healthy donors. Sequencing used immunoSEQ multiplex PCR; TCRdb keeps in-frame clones, though not all of them. The table shows 95,000 to 150,000 clones, with approximately 80% occurring only once. Sequenced input: PBMCs. All receptors come from a man aged 25-45 years in good health and CMV-seronegative. The CDR3 runs from the conserved cysteine through the conserved F or W. D genes are given only for firm matches. Expanded clones get a size class; other rows say once, few or many, or leave the size out.

d_call	clone_size	v_call	j_call	cdr3_aa	cdr3_nt
TRBD1	.	TRBV28	TRBJ1-5	CASSRQGASQPQHF	TGTGCCAGCAGTCGACAGGGGGCGAGTCAGCCCCAGCATTTT
TRBD1	.	TRBV28	TRBJ1-5	CASSLSTRTGLRSNQPQHF	TGTGCCAGCAGTTTATCAACTCGGACAGGTCTGCGGAGCAATCAGCCCCAGCATTTT
TRBD1	.	TRBV5-4	TRBJ1-1	CASSPARGLTEAFF	TGTGCCAGCAGCCCTGCTAGGGGGCTGACTGAAGCTTTCTTT
.	.	TRBV5-1	TRBJ2-5	CASSFQGGGETQYF	TGCGCCAGCAGCTTTCAGGGAGGAGGGGAGACCCAGTACTTC
.	.	TRBV30	TRBJ1-6	CAWTHSRGNNSPLHF	TGTGCCTGGACACACTCGAGAGGAAATAATTCACCCCTCCACTTT
.	.	TRBV5-4	TRBJ2-7	CASSINQGTRPSYEQYF	TGTGCCAGCAGCATCAACCAGGGAACTCGGCCCTCCTACGAGCAGTACTTC
.	few	TRBV9	TRBJ2-3	CASSVAADTQYF	TGTGCCAGCAGCGTAGCGGCAGATACGCAGTATTTT
.	.	TRBV7-9	TRBJ2-4	CASTLAGGKNIQYF	TGTGCCAGCACCCTCGCCGGAGGCAAAAACATTCAGTACTTC
.	once	TRBV10-2	TRBJ1-4	CASSESRDTGSGRYEKLFF	TGCGCCAGCAGTGAGTCGAGGGACACAGGGTCTGGGAGATATGAAAAACTGTTTTTT
TRBD2	.	TRBV5-1	TRBJ2-2	CASRRFISGGSRGTGELFF	TGCGCCAGCAGACGGTTTATTAGCGGGGGATCTCGAGGCACCGGGGAGCTGTTTTTT
.	.	TRBV5-1	TRBJ2-2	CASSTSGTGELFF	TGCGCCAGCAGTACAAGCGGCACCGGGGAGCTGTTTTTT
TRBD2	.	TRBV4-2	TRBJ2-1	CASSQGSGGTYNEQFF	TGTGCCAGCAGCCAAGGTAGCGGGGGGACTTACAATGAGCAGTTCTTC
.	.	TRBV19	TRBJ1-2	CASRSRSYGYTF	TGTGCCAGTAGAAGTCGGTCCTATGGCTACACCTTC
.	.	TRBV9	TRBJ2-1	CASSVESGDNEQFF	TGTGCCAGCAGCGTAGAATCCGGGGACAATGAGCAGTTCTTC
TRBD1	once	TRBV7-9	TRBJ1-3	CASFRGQHKLSGNTIYF	TGTGCCAGCTTTAGGGGACAGCACAAACTATCTGGAAACACCATATATTTT
TRBD1	.	TRBV7-4	TRBJ1-6	CASSQLSRQGAYPYNSPLHF	TGTGCCAGCAGTCAACTGTCCAGACAGGGGGCATACCCCTATAATTCACCCCTCCACTTT
.	.	TRBV15	TRBJ1-4	CATSREVDRRRLFF	TGTGCCACCAGCAGAGAAGTTGACAGGCGTAGACTGTTTTTT
.	.	TRBV28	TRBJ2-7	CASRLGISYEQYF	TGTGCCAGCAGGCTCGGGATCTCCTACGAGCAGTACTTC
TRBD2	.	TRBV5-1	TRBJ2-1	CASSSSGTSLNNEQFF	TGCGCCAGCAGCTCCTCTGGGACTAGCCTTAACAATGAGCAGTTCTTC
.	once	TRBV6-1	TRBJ2-5	CASSVSGTTRETQYF	TGTGCCAGCAGTGTGTCGGGAACTACAAGAGAGACCCAGTACTTC
.	.	TRBV2	TRBJ1-1	CASSYRTGPNTEAFF	TGTGCCAGCAGTTACCGCACAGGGCCGAACACTGAAGCTTTCTTT
TRBD1	.	TRBV5-4	TRBJ1-2	CASSPFGTGPFNYGYTF	TGTGCCAGCAGCCCTTTCGGGACAGGGCCCTTTAACTATGGCTACACCTTC
.	.	TRBV10-3	TRBJ2-2	CATLPRGQILTGELFF	TGTGCCACACTACCAAGAGGACAGATACTCACCGGGGAGCTGTTTTTT
.	.	TRBV7-6	TRBJ1-2	CASSPRTGYGNGYTF	TGTGCCAGCAGCCCACGTACAGGGTACGGTAATGGCTACACCTTC